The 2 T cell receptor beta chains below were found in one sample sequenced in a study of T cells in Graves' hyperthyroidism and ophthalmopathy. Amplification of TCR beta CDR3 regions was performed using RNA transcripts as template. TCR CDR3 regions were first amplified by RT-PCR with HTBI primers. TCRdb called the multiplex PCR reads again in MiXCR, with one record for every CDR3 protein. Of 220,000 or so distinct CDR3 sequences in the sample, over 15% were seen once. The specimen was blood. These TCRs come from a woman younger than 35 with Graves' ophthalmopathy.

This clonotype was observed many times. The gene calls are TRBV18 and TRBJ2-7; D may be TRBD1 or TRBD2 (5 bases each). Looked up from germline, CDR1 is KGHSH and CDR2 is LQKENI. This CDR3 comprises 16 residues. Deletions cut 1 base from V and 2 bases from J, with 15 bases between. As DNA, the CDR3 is TGTGCCAGCTCACCACGCTCCGGGGCCGGCGCCTACGAGCAGTACTTC. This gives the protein CASSPRSGAGAYEQYF.

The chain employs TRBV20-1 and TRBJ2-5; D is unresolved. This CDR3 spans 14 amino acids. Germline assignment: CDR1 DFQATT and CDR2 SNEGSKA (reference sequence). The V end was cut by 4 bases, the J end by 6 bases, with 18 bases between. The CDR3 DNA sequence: TGCAGTGCTACCCGGACGCGATTTGGGAAGACCCAGTACTTC. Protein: CSATRTRFGKTQYF.